Listed below are T cell receptor beta chains from one sample, sequenced in a study of OX40 agonist ivuxolimab in advanced cancers. Sequencing was performed with immunoSEQ multiplex PCR; in TCRdb, only in-frame clones are kept and a portion is missing. The data hold 85,000 to 90,000 clones, with 75% to 90% observed a single time. The source was CD4+ or CD8+ T cells sorted from blood, collected in a trial of the OX40 agonist ivuxolimab. The receptors were gathered from an adult with an advanced solid tumor such as melanoma, head and neck, liver or kidney cancer. The CDR3 runs from the conserved cysteine through the conserved F or W. Each record gives: clone size, J gene, V gene, D gene, CDR3 length, CDR3 protein, CDR3 DNA. A D gene is named only where the DNA matches it firmly. Size is omitted from some rows. Given values are once, few, many or a class for expanded clones.

>.|TRBJ2-3|TRBV9|TRBD2|14
CASSDGLAQDTQYF
TGTGCCAGCAGCGACGGACTAGCTCAGGATACGCAGTATTTT
>once|TRBJ2-5|TRBV19|TRBD1|19
CASSIALYRDRGGQETQYF
TGTGCCAGTAGTATAGCCCTCTACCGGGACAGGGGAGGCCAAGAGACCCAGTACTTC
>.|TRBJ2-5|TRBV5-4|.|11
CASGAEETQYF
TGTGCCAGCGGGGCGGAAGAGACCCAGTACTTC
>.|TRBJ1-2|TRBV19|.|12
CASSIDHYGYTF
TGTGCCAGTAGTATAGACCACTATGGCTACACCTTC
>.|TRBJ2-7|TRBV7-2|.|13
CASSLATGDEQYF
TGTGCCAGCAGCTTAGCGACCGGGGACGAGCAGTACTTC
>.|TRBJ1-5|TRBV5-4|.|16
CASSLGGGLSNQPQHF
TGTGCCAGCAGCTTGGGAGGTGGATTGAGCAATCAGCCCCAGCATTTT
>.|TRBJ2-2|TRBV15|.|15
CATSRSSGNTGELFF
TGTGCCACCAGCAGGTCCAGCGGGAACACCGGGGAGCTGTTTTTT
>.|TRBJ2-2|TRBV2|TRBD2|15
CASSELAGLSGELFF
TGTGCCAGCAGTGAACTAGCGGGATTGTCGGGGGAGCTGTTTTTT
>once|TRBJ1-1|TRBV2|TRBD1|16
CASREDREPPNTEAFF
TGTGCCAGCAGGGAAGACAGGGAACCCCCGAACACTGAAGCTTTCTTT
>.|TRBJ2-7|TRBV7-2|.|17
CASSLGRGRGRPYEQYF
TGTGCCAGCAGCTTAGGCCGAGGGAGGGGGCGCCCCTACGAGCAGTACTTC
>few|TRBJ2-2|TRBV6-5|.|14
CASIGTRNTGELFF
TGTGCCAGCATCGGGACTCGCAACACCGGGGAGCTGTTTTTT
>.|TRBJ2-1|TRBV28|TRBD2|13
CAISSGAYNEQFF
TGTGCCATCTCTAGCGGGGCTTACAATGAGCAGTTCTTC
>.|TRBJ1-2|TRBV5-1|.|13
CASSLAPPGDYTF
TGCGCCAGCAGCTTGGCCCCCCCGGGTGACTACACCTTC
>.|TRBJ2-1|TRBV28|.|17
CASSPTVASASYNEQFF
TGTGCCAGCAGTCCGACGGTGGCCAGCGCCTCCTACAATGAGCAGTTCTTC
>.|TRBJ1-1|TRBV7-9|.|14
CASSRATENTEAFF
TGTGCCAGCAGCCGTGCGACAGAAAACACTGAAGCTTTCTTT
>.|TRBJ2-2|TRBV10-2|TRBD2|16
CASSRGLAQNTGELFF
TGCGCCAGCAGCCGAGGACTAGCCCAGAACACCGGGGAGCTGTTTTTT
>.|TRBJ2-1|TRBV7-9|.|12
CASSLLAIEQFF
TGTGCCAGCAGCTTATTAGCAATTGAGCAGTTCTTC
>.|TRBJ1-5|TRBV28|.|15
CASSPMGGTDQPQHF
TGTGCCAGCAGTCCCATGGGGGGGACGGATCAGCCCCAGCATTTT
>.|TRBJ1-1|TRBV5-1|.|14
CASSFGSGTPEAFF
TGCGCCAGCAGCTTTGGGTCAGGGACCCCTGAAGCTTTCTTT
>.|TRBJ1-1|TRBV18|.|14
CASSPKNRDTEAFF
TGTGCCAGCTCACCCAAGAATAGGGACACTGAAGCTTTCTTT
>.|TRBJ2-2|TRBV11-2|.|17
CASSLILWAGDTGELFF
TGTGCCAGCAGCTTAATTCTTTGGGCGGGTGACACCGGGGAGCTGTTTTTT
>few|TRBJ2-3|TRBV9|.|14
CASSVDGNTDTQYF
TGTGCCAGCAGCGTAGATGGCAACACAGATACGCAGTATTTT
>.|TRBJ2-2|TRBV2|.|14
CASSEVGVAGELFF
TGTGCCAGCAGTGAAGTCGGGGTCGCCGGGGAGCTGTTTTTT
>.|TRBJ1-2|TRBV9|.|15
CASSVNVGGGVGYTF
TGTGCCAGCAGCGTAAATGTCGGGGGCGGCGTCGGCTACACCTTC
>once|TRBJ2-1|TRBV7-9|TRBD2|17
CASRSLKREGSYNEQFF
TGTGCCAGCAGATCCCTTAAGCGGGAAGGGTCCTACAATGAGCAGTTCTTC
>.|TRBJ2-7|TRBV28|TRBD2|14
CASTGLAGAYEQYF
TGTGCCAGCACGGGACTAGCGGGAGCGTACGAGCAGTACTTC
>.|TRBJ2-3|TRBV9|.|14
CASSDRRLADTQYF
TGTGCCAGCAGCGACAGGCGCCTAGCAGATACGCAGTATTTT
>.|TRBJ1-2|TRBV5-6|.|16
CASSLMNRGTDYGYTF
TGTGCCAGCAGCTTGATGAATCGGGGCACGGACTATGGCTACACCTTC
>.|TRBJ2-2|TRBV5-1|TRBD1|15
CASSLVQGGIGELFF
TGCGCCAGCAGCTTGGTACAGGGGGGAATCGGGGAGCTGTTTTTT
>.|TRBJ1-1|TRBV30|TRBD1|14
CAWKRQGMNTEAFF
TGTGCCTGGAAGCGACAGGGGATGAACACTGAAGCTTTCTTT
>.|TRBJ1-1|TRBV23-1|TRBD1|15
CASSQGQGLNTEAFF
TGCGCCAGCAGTCAAGGACAGGGGTTAAACACTGAAGCTTTCTTT
>.|TRBJ2-1|TRBV19|TRBD2|15
CASTSTSGRPNEQFF
TGTGCCAGTACCTCGACTAGCGGAAGACCCAATGAGCAGTTCTTC
>.|TRBJ1-2|TRBV2|.|11
CASTPMRGYTF
TGTGCCAGCACCCCGATGAGGGGCTACACCTTC
>.|TRBJ2-1|TRBV5-1|.|12
CASSLVLEEQFF
TGCGCCAGCAGCTTGGTGTTGGAAGAGCAGTTCTTC
>.|TRBJ1-4|TRBV4-2|.|16
CASSQEGGISNEKLFF
TGTGCCAGCAGCCAAGAAGGGGGGATTAGTAATGAAAAACTGTTTTTT
>.|TRBJ2-2|TRBV6-5|.|14
CASSYSLNTGELFF
TGTGCCAGCAGTTACTCCCTGAACACCGGGGAGCTGTTTTTT
>.|TRBJ2-1|TRBV18|.|15
CASSPPISSSRGQFF
TGTGCCAGCTCACCACCTATCTCCAGTAGCCGGGGGCAGTTCTTC
>.|TRBJ2-2|TRBV9|TRBD2|17
CASSPRWSGRNTGELFF
TGTGCCAGCAGCCCCCGATGGAGCGGGAGGAACACCGGGGAGCTGTTTTTT
>.|TRBJ2-6|TRBV28|.|16
CASSSGGSSGANVLTF
TGTGCCAGCAGTTCAGGGGGGTCCTCTGGGGCCAACGTCCTGACTTTC
>.|TRBJ2-3|TRBV5-1|TRBD2|20
CASSADLGLAGAYRTDTQYF
TGCGCCAGCAGCGCCGACCTCGGACTAGCGGGGGCCTACCGCACAGATACGCAGTATTTT
>.|TRBJ1-4|TRBV5-8|TRBD1|15
CASSLSGQGGEKLFF
TGTGCCAGCAGCTTGTCTGGACAGGGAGGGGAAAAACTGTTTTTT
>medium-sized|TRBJ1-1|TRBV2|TRBD1|16
CASFVGLGTGGSEAFF
TGTGCCAGCTTTGTGGGGTTAGGGACAGGGGGATCTGAAGCTTTCTTT
>.|TRBJ2-2|TRBV10-3|.|13
CAISDRGPGELFF
TGTGCCATCAGTGACAGGGGACCCGGGGAGCTGTTTTTT
>.|TRBJ1-3|TRBV7-2|TRBD1|16
CASSLGQGSRGNTIYF
TGTGCCAGCAGCCTCGGACAGGGTTCGAGGGGAAACACCATATATTTT
>.|TRBJ2-3|TRBV5-8|.|14
CASSLNEGTDTQYF
TGTGCCAGCAGCTTGAATGAGGGCACAGATACGCAGTATTTT
>.|TRBJ1-4|TRBV14|TRBD1|13
CATRRGFNEKLFF
TGTGCCACCCGCAGGGGGTTCAATGAAAAACTGTTTTTT
>.|TRBJ2-2|TRBV29-1|TRBD2|15
CSAGTSGGNTGELFF
TGCAGCGCGGGGACTAGCGGGGGAAACACCGGGGAGCTGTTTTTT
>.|TRBJ2-1|TRBV5-1|.|17
CASGRTTGTPSYNEQFF
TGCGCCAGCGGTCGAACCACCGGGACACCATCCTACAATGAGCAGTTCTTC